A single T cell receptor (beta chain) is shown here with its context. The antigen remains undetermined. The data originate from a study of PD-L1 blockade in urothelial cancer. Study context: Males with bladder-origin urothelial cancer constituted most of the 29 patients.

The CDR3 has 15 amino acids. Germline-derived CDR1 and CDR2 are MRHNA and SNTAGT. Trimming cost V 2 bases and J 9 bases, with 17 bases left between them. Findings and caveats of the study: Patients with durable benefit had greater blood expansion of tumor-associated TCR clones 3 weeks into treatment.

Synthetic analogs of TCR templates were spiked into every PCR. Sequencing used immunoSEQ multiplex PCR; TCRdb keeps in-frame clones, though not all of them. The repertoire consists of more than 40,000 clones, with approximately 83% occurring once and the leading ten covering approximately 16%. The specimen comprised PBMCs, sampled around atezolizumab (anti-PD-L1) treatment. The chain is built from TRBV6-4 and TRBJ2-1; D is possibly TRBD2 (6 bases). The TCR sequence derives from a man aged 55 to 70 with urothelial cancer. The CDR3 sequence is CASSDDPGGAGEQFF. The CDR3 DNA follows: TGTGCCAGCAGTGACGACCCTGGAGGAGCGGGTGAGCAGTTCTTC.